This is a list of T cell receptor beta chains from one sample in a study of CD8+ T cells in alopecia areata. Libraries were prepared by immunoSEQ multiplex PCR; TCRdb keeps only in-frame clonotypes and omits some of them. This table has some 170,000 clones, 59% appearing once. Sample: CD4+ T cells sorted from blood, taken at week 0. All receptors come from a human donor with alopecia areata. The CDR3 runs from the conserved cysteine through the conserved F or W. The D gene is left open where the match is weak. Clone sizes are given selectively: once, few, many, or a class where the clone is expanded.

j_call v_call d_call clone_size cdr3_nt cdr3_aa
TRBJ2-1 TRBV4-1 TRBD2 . TGCGCCAGCAGCCATTCCGCGACTAGCGGGGGGTACAATGAGCAGTTCTTC CASSHSATSGGYNEQFF
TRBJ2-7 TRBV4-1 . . TGCGCCAGCAGCCACTCCTACGAGCAGTACTTC CASSHSYEQYF
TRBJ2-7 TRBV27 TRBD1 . TGTGCCAGCAGCAGGGGGCTTGGTGCCGAGCAGTACTTC CASSRGLGAEQYF
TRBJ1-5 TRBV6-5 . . TGTGCCAGCAGTGAAGGCGCCAATCAGCCCCAGCATTTT CASSEGANQPQHF
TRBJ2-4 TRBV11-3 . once TGTGCCAGCAAGGAGACACTAGCCAAAAACATTCAGTACTTC CASKETLAKNIQYF
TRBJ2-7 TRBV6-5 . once TGTGCCAGCAGTTTCAGGACAAGCTACGAGCAGTACTTC CASSFRTSYEQYF
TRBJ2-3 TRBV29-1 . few TGCAGCGTAATGACAGATACGCAGTATTTT CSVMTDTQYF
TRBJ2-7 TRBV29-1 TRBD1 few TGCAGCGCTGCCGGGACAGGGTCGGGTGAGCAGTACTTC CSAAGTGSGEQYF
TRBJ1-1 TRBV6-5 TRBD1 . TGTGCCAGCAGGGGACAGGGGGATGAAGCTTTCTTT CASRGQGDEAFF
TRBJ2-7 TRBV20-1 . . TGCAGTGCTAGGCTGAACGAGCAGTACTTC CSARLNEQYF
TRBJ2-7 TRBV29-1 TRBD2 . TGCAGCGTTGGGGGAGGGGCGGGTTACGAGCAGTACTTC CSVGGGAGYEQYF